The clone carrying this T cell receptor beta chain is classed as medium-sized. Its target is not known. One end of the junction does not line up with germline, which may come from a read error. These data come from a study of T cell repertoires in cytomegalovirus infection. A single record per CDR3 protein comes from TCRdb applying MiXCR to the reads. The sample consists of about 890,000 distinct CDR3 sequences, less than 40% of them appearing once. The CDR3 length is 13 residues. Per germline, CDR1 SSHAT and CDR2 FNYEAQ (reference sequence). This receptor was taken from a human donor in good health (CMV status not recorded). Some clones in this sample may be carry-over from other donors' samples. This rearrangement joins TRBV7-7 to TRBJ2-5; tentative D call: TRBD2 (5 bases). The sample consisted of cultured CD8+ T cells from PBMCs, taken from culture after CMV antigen stimulation. Written as DNA, the CDR3 is TGTGCTAGCAGCTTAGCGTCGGGAGAGACCCAGTACTTC. Amino acid sequence: CASSLASGETQYF.